The TCR beta chain under discussion was sequenced for a study of PD-1 blockade in mismatch repair-deficient tumors. Study-wide findings and caveats: Rapid post-treatment expansion, then contraction, generally preceding radiologic response, marked tumor-resident clones.

CDR1 is SGHVS and CDR2 is FNYEAQ in the germline V gene. The CDR3 spans 19 residues. V lost 3 bases and J lost 3, with 24 bases in between. The method was immunoSEQ multiplex PCR; TCRdb's version includes in-frame clones alone and lacks a portion of them. Here the sample spans over 60,000 clones, about 91% being singletons. Note on this clone: Antigen unknown.

The chain is built from TRBV7-6 and TRBJ2-1; D is uncertain. The sequencing here drew on peripheral blood, taken 52 weeks after starting pembrolizumab. The origin of this receptor is an adult with mismatch repair-deficient cancer. CDR3 protein: CASSLPPPTVRDHYNEQFF. CDR3 DNA sequence: TGTGCCAGCAGCTTGCCCCCCCCCACCGTGCGTGATCACTACAATGAGCAGTTCTTC.